The 12 T cell receptor beta chains reported below all come from one sample, sequenced in a study of cytomegalovirus exposure and HLA in healthy donors. The PCR used 60 Vbeta and 13 Jbeta primers. Only in-frame clones appear in the TCRdb table, and some are missing; sequencing was by immunoSEQ multiplex PCR. The sample records fewer than 150,000 clones, over 60% being singletons. Sequenced: PBMCs. These receptors were collected from a man between 35 and 55 years old in good health and CMV-seropositive.

As to this clone: Other DNA sequences from this sample encode an identical CDR3 as well. The chain joins TRBV10-3 to TRBJ2-3, with 7 bases aligning to TRBD1. The CDR3 is 13 residues long. Germline CDR1 reads ENHRY; CDR2 reads SYGVKD. Losses at the gene ends were 4 bases for V and 4 bases for J; bases not matched to a gene: 2. The CDR3 nucleotides read TGTGCCATCAGTGGGCAGGGGGCAGATACGCAGTATTTT. Translation gives CAISGQGADTQYF.

V usage is TRBV5-8 and J usage is TRBJ1-5, with TRBD1 identical over 8 bases. This CDR3 has 17 residues. Germline V gene data show CDR1 as SGHTS and CDR2 as YDEGEE. Trimming at V came to 4 bases and at J to 2 bases, leaving 11 bases not matched to a gene. This CDR3 reads CASSPAGTGLRNQPQHF. The CDR3 nucleotides are TGTGCCAGCAGCCCCGCCGGGACAGGTCTCCGCAATCAGCCCCAGCATTTT.

This clone has only a few counts. The gene calls are TRBV7-8 and TRBJ2-5, with TRBD1 as a possible D gene (5 bases). Germline V lookup: CDR1 SGHVS, CDR2 FQNEAQ. The V and J ends lost 4 bases and 1 base respectively, with 16 bases between them. The CDR3 length is 16 residues. This CDR3 reads CASSWPLPGIQETQYF. CDR3 bases: TGTGCCAGCAGCTGGCCCCTGCCAGGGATCCAAGAGACCCAGTACTTC.

Written as DNA, the CDR3 is TGCGCCAGCAGTGAGTCAAACAGGGAGAAGTTCTTC. Its protein is CASSESNREKFF. The rearrangement links TRBV10-1 to TRBJ2-1; tentative D call: TRBD1 (6 bases). The germline V gene encodes CDR1 WNHNN and CDR2 SYGVQD (reference sequence). This CDR3 has 12 amino acids. The germline V and J ends were trimmed by 0 bases and 14 bases, with 11 bases remaining between them.

This clone was counted between two and nine times. The rearrangement links TRBV5-4 to TRBJ1-2, with TRBD1 matching over 11 bases. Per the germline V gene, CDR1 is SGHNT and CDR2 is YYREEE (reference sequence). J gave up 4 bases and V 4 bases, and 9 bases lay outside the gene matches. This CDR3 comprises 16 residues. CDR3 sequence (DNA): TGTGCCAGCAGCACCGGACAGGGGGCAACGAGCTATGGCTACACCTTC. Its translation is CASSTGQGATSYGYTF.

V usage is TRBV25-1 and J usage is TRBJ2-1, with a weak D call TRBD1 (5 bases). This CDR3 spans 16 amino acids. The V end was cut by 3 bases, the J end by 4 bases, with 16 bases between. CDR1 is MGHDK, CDR2 SYGVNS, per germline. CDR3 sequence reads: CASSDKTARYYNEQFF. The CDR3 DNA is TGTGCCAGCAGTGATAAGACAGCTAGGTATTACAATGAGCAGTTCTTC. Full variable domain (rest looked up from reference TRBV25-1 and TRBJ2-1): EADIYQTPRYLVIGTGKKITLECSQTMGHDKMYWYQQDPGMELHLIHYSYGVNSTEKGDLSSESTVSRIRTEHFPLTLESARPSHTSQYLCASSDKTARYYNEQFFGPGTRLTVL.

CDR3 amino acids: CASSHGQGARTEAFF. The DNA of the CDR3 is TGTGCCAGCAGTCACGGACAGGGGGCAAGGACTGAAGCTTTCTTT. V usage is TRBV28 and J usage is TRBJ1-1; 11 bases line up with TRBD1. The CDR3 covers 15 residues. Germline-derived CDR1 and CDR2 are MDHEN and SYDVKM. The V and J ends lost 5 bases and 5 bases, in that order; junction bases with no gene match: 7. The full variable domain, rest sourced from reference TRBV28 and TRBJ1-1, is DVKVTQSSRYLVKRTGEKVFLECVQDMDHENMFWYRQDPGLGLRLIYFSYDVKMKEKGDIPEGYSVSREKKERFSLILESASTNQTSMYLCASSHGQGARTEAFFGQGTRLTVV.

CDR3 in DNA: TGTGCCAGCAGTTACCGGGGGTTTAGCTCCTACAATGAGCAGTTCTTC. Its protein product is CASSYRGFSSYNEQFF. The chain employs TRBV6-5 and TRBJ2-1; the D gene is possibly TRBD2 (6 bases). The CDR3 covers 16 residues. The V and J ends lost 2 bases and 0 bases respectively, with 11 bases between them. Germline lookup yields CDR1 MNHEY and CDR2 SVGAGI.

This clone was detected only a few times. The genes are TRBV5-8 and TRBJ1-4; TRBD1 agrees at 10 bases. The CDR3 length is 14 residues. CDR1 and CDR2 (germline): SGHTS, YDEGEE. V trimming: 5 bases; J trimming: 7 bases; junction bases outside the gene matches: 5. The CDR3 protein is CASRTDRGLEKLFF. The CDR3 region has the DNA TGTGCCAGCAGAACCGACAGGGGGCTTGAAAAACTGTTTTTT.

The chain couples TRBV7-2 to TRBJ2-7; D may be TRBD1 (6 bases). Trimming took off 5 bases at V and 1 base at J, with 21 bases between the two ends. The CDR3 sequence is 17 residues long. CDR1 is SGHTA, CDR2 FQGNSA, per germline. DNA of the CDR3: TGTGCCAGCAGCACCCACCGCCCGGGGACACTTTCCTACGAGCAGTACTTC. This codes for CASSTHRPGTLSYEQYF. Together with reference TRBV7-2 and TRBJ2-7, the CDR3 gives the full variable domain: GAGVSQSPSNKVTEKGKDVELRCDPISGHTALYWYRQSLGQGLEFLIYFQGNSAPDKSGLPSDRFSAERTGGSVSTLTIQRTQQEDSAVYLCASSTHRPGTLSYEQYFGPGTRLTVT.

This clone turned up a few times. The J gene is TRBJ2-6, the V gene TRBV4-3; TRBD2 matches at 10 bases. In germline, CDR1 is LGHNA, CDR2 YSLEER. The ends lost 4 bases at V and 2 bases at J; junction bases unmatched: 11. This CDR3 region has 19 residues. In nucleotides, the CDR3 is TGCGCCAGCAGCCTGTCGATGCTAGCGGGAGACGCTGGGGCCAACGTCCTGACTTTC. Protein product: CASSLSMLAGDAGANVLTF.

The V and J genes are TRBV4-2 and TRBJ2-2; 7 positions match TRBD1. The CDR3 has 16 residues. V lost 0 bases to trimming and J lost 5 bases; unmatched junction nucleotides: 6. The germline V gene encodes CDR1 LGHNA and CDR2 YNFKEQ. CDR3 loop: CASSQEGTATTGELFF. DNA of the CDR3: TGTGCCAGCAGCCAAGAAGGGACAGCAACAACCGGGGAGCTGTTTTTT.